This T cell receptor beta chain was identified during a study of blood T cell repertoires in COVID-19. The wider study: Collection of acute and convalescent COVID-19 samples took place in the United States, Italy and Spain.

Germline trimming cut 8 bases from V and 8 bases from J; bases unmatched to any gene: 12. Per the germline V gene, CDR1 is SNHLY and CDR2 is FYNNEI. The CDR3 length is 15 residues. Clones were read by immunoSEQ multiplex PCR, and TCRdb kept only the in-frame ones, dropping some. The repertoire has under 200,000 clones, approximately 85% of them found once; the top ten carry about 9.4%. This clone was seen only a few times. The chain recombines TRBV2 with TRBJ1-4; 9 bases line up with TRBD1. The sample was peripheral blood. This receptor was identified in a woman aged 80 or older with acute or convalescent COVID-19. CDR3 bases: TGTGCCAGCGGCCCGGGACAGGGATTAGGGGAAAAACTGTTTTTT. It yields the protein CASGPGQGLGEKLFF. Full variable domain (missing parts from reference TRBV2 and TRBJ1-4): EPEVTQTPSHQVTQMGQEVILRCVPISNHLYFYWYRQILGQKVEFLVSFYNNEISEKSEIFDDQFSVERPDGSNFTLKIRSTKLEDSAMYFCASGPGQGLGEKLFFGSGTQLSVL.